This TCR beta chain originates from a study of T cells in Graves' hyperthyroidism and ophthalmopathy. At the level of the study: Any treatment followed the collection of peripheral blood at initial diagnosis.

There were TCR beta CDR3 regions amplified from RNA transcripts. Using the HTBI primer set, a first-round RT-PCR was run on the TCR CDR3. TCRdb re-derived calls from the multiplex PCR reads in MiXCR, one entry per CDR3 protein. The sample holds some 740,000 distinct CDR3 sequences, around 15% seen once. In its sample, this clonotype was seen many times. The material sequenced was blood. This receptor was taken from a woman aged 18-30 years with Graves' hyperthyroidism.

CDR3 loop: CASSLVQASVNEQFF. As DNA, the CDR3 is TGTGCCAGCAGCTTAGTACAGGCTAGCGTCAATGAGCAGTTCTTC. The chain joins TRBV7-9 to TRBJ2-1; D is possibly TRBD2 (6 bases). The CDR3 has 15 residues. V was shortened by 1 base and J by 6 bases, with 13 bases between the two germline ends. Germline-derived CDR1 and CDR2 are SEHNR and FQNEAQ (reference sequence). The full variable domain, in which reference TRBV7-9 and TRBJ2-1 provide the parts outside the CDR3, is DTGVSQNPRHKITKRGQNVTFRCDPISEHNRLYWYRQTLGQGPEFLTYFQNEAQLEKSRLLSDRFSAERPKGSFSTLEIQRTEQGDSAMYLCASSLVQASVNEQFFGPGTRLTVL.